The rows below give T cell receptor beta chains drawn from one sample of a study of T cell repertoires in cytomegalovirus infection. No antigen is known for these receptors. One entry per CDR3 protein results from TCRdb running MiXCR on the reads. This table has roughly 120,000 distinct CDR3 sequences, roughly a third appearing once. Sequences were derived from CD8+ T cells from cultured PBMCs, sampled from culture after CMV antigen stimulation. These receptor sequences come from a human donor in good health (CMV status not recorded). Some clones in this sample may be carry-over from other donors' samples. CDR3s leave out the opening cysteine and the closing phenylalanine or tryptophan. The order of the fields is clone size, J gene, V gene, CDR3 protein. The size field is filled for only some rows; it gives once, few, many or a size class.

NA,TRBJ2-1,TRBV7-9,ASSLGTGGSRNEQF
few,TRBJ2-3,TRBV7-2,ASSLVAGREDTQY
NA,TRBJ2-1,TRBV5-1,ASSWSGGAAYNEQF
once,TRBJ2-3,TRBV20-1,SARDPLAAATDTQY
few,TRBJ2-7,TRBV7-9,ASSLVEGYEQY
few,TRBJ2-3,TRBV7-6,ASSNGLMGDTQY
few,TRBJ2-5,TRBV28,ASSSGHLAYQETQY
many,TRBJ2-2,TRBV5-1,ASSFNTGELF
NA,TRBJ2-2,TRBV7-6,ASSLTGGTNTGELF
few,TRBJ2-7,TRBV6-1,ASSEWTGTGAYEQY
many,TRBJ1-1,TRBV6-2/TRBV6-3,ASRATGVGTEAF
few,TRBJ1-6,TRBV12-3/TRBV12-4,ASSFQGQSPLH
few,TRBJ1-2,TRBV7-2,ASSLTIPRIGYGYT
NA,TRBJ1-1,TRBV20-1,SARPIGGQEAF
few,TRBJ1-2,TRBV6-1,ASSDDRGQIIGYT
few,TRBJ2-2,TRBV5-1,ASRAGQNTGELF
NA,TRBJ2-1,TRBV7-6,ASSPSRPGGGNNEQF
few,TRBJ2-1,TRBV10-3,AISESAGSYNEQF